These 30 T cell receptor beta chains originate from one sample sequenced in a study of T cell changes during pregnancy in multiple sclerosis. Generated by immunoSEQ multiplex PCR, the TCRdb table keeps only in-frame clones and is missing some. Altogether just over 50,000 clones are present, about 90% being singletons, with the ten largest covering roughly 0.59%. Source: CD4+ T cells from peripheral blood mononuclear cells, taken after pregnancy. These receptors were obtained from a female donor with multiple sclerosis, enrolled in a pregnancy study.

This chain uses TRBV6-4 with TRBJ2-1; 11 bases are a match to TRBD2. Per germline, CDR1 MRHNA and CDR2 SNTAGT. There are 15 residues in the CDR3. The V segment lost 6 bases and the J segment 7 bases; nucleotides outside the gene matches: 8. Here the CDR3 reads CASSALAGVVNEQFF. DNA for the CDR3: TGTGCCAGCAGCGCACTAGCGGGAGTTGTGAATGAGCAGTTCTTC.

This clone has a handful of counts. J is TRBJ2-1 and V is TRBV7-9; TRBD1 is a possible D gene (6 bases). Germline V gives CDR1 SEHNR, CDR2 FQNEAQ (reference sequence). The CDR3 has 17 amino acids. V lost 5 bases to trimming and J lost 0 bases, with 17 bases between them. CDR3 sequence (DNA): TGTGCCAGCAGCCTCCCTCGGGACACGTTCTCCTACAATGAGCAGTTCTTC. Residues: CASSLPRDTFSYNEQFF.

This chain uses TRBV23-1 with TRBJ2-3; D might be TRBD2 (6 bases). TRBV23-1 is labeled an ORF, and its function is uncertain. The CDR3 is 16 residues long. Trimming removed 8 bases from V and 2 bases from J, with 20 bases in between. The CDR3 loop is CASRGSHGSTTDTQYF. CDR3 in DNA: TGCGCCAGCCGCGGGTCTCACGGGAGCACCACAGATACGCAGTATTTT.

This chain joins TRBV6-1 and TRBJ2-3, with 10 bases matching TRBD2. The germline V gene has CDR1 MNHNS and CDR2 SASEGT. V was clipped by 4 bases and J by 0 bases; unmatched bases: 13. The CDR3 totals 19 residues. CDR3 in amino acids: CASSARAGGLHTSTDTQYF. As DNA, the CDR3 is TGTGCCAGCAGTGCCCGAGCGGGAGGGCTTCATACTAGCACAGATACGCAGTATTTT.

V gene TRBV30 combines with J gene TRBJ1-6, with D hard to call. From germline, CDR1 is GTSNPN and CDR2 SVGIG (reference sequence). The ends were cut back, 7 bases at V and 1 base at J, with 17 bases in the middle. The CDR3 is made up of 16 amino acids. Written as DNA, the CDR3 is TGTGCCTCGAAAGGGCCCCGCGGGTCCTATAATTCACCCCTCCACTTT. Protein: CASKGPRGSYNSPLHF.

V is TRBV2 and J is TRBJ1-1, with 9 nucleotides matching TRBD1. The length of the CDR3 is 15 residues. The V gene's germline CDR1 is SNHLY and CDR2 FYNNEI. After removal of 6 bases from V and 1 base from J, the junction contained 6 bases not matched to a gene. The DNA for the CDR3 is TGTGCCAGCAGGGAACAGGGGGCGGCGAACACTGAAGCTTTCTTT. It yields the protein CASREQGAANTEAFF.

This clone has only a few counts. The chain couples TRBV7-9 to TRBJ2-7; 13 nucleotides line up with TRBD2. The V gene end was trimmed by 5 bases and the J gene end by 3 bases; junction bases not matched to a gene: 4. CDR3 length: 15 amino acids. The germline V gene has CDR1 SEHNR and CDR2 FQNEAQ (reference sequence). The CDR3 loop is CASSGLAGARYEQYF. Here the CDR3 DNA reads TGTGCCAGCAGCGGACTAGCGGGAGCCCGCTACGAGCAGTACTTC.

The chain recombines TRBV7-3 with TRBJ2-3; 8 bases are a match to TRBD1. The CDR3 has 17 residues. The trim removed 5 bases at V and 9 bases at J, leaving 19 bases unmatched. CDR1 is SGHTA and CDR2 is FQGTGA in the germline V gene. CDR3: CASSETGTGQLGRTQYF. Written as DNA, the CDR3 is TGTGCCAGCAGCGAAACCGGGACAGGCCAACTAGGGAGGACGCAGTATTTT.

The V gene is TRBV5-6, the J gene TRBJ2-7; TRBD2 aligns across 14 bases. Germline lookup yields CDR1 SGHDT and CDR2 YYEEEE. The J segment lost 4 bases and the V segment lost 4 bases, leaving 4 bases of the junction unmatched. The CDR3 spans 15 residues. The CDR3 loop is CASSRRTSGRYEQYF. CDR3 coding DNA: TGTGCCAGCAGCAGACGGACTAGCGGGAGGTACGAGCAGTACTTC.

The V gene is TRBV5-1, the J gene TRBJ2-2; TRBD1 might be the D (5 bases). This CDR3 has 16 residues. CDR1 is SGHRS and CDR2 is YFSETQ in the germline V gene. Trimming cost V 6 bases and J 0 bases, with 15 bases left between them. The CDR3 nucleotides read TGCGCCAGCACCCCTCGGAAGGGGACGAACACCGGGGAGCTGTTTTTT. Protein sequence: CASTPRKGTNTGELFF.

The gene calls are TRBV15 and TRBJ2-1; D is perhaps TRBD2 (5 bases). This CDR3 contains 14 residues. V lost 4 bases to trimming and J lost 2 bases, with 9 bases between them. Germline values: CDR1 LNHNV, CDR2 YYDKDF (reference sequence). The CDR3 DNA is TGTGCCACCAGCAAAGGAGGCACCTACAATGAGCAGTTCTTC. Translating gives CATSKGGTYNEQFF.

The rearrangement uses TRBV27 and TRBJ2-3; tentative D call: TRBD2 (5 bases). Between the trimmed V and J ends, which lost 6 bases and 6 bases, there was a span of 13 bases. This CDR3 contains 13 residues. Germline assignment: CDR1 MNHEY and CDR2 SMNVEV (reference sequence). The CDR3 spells CASSRTRADTQYF. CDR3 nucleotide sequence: TGTGCCAGCAGCCGAACGAGGGCGGATACGCAGTATTTT.

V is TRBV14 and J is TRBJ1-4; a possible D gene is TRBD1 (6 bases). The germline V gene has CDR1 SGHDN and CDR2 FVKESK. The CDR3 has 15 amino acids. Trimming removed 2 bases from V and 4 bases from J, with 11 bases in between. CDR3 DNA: TGTGCCAGCAGCCAACGGACAGCGCGTAATGAAAAACTGTTTTTT. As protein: CASSQRTARNEKLFF.

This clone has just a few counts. This CDR3 reads CAWAQRAGVLGNTEAFF. In DNA, the CDR3 is TGTGCCTGGGCGCAGCGGGCCGGGGTGTTAGGGAACACTGAAGCTTTCTTT. The V gene is TRBV30, the J gene TRBJ1-1; D unresolved. This CDR3 contains 17 residues. Per germline, CDR1 GTSNPN and CDR2 SVGIG (reference sequence). The V and J ends lost 5 bases and 1 base respectively, with 23 bases between them.

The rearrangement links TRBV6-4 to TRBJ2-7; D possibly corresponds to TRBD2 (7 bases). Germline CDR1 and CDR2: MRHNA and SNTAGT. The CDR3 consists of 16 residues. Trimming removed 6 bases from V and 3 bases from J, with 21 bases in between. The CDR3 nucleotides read TGTGCCAGCAGGGGGGGGGAGGACAGAGACATCTACGAGCAGTACTTC. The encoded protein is CASRGGEDRDIYEQYF.

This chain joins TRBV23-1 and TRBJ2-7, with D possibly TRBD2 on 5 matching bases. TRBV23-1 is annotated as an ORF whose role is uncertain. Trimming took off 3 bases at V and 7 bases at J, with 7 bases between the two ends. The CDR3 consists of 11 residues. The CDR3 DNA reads TGCGCCAGCAGTCAGACGGGGGAGCAGTACTTC. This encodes CASSQTGEQYF.

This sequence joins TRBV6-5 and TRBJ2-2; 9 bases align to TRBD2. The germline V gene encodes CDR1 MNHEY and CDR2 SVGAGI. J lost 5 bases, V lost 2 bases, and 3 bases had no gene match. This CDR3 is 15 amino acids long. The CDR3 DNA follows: TGTGCCAGCAGTTACGGCGGGAGGGCGACCGGGGAGCTGTTTTTT. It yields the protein CASSYGGRATGELFF.

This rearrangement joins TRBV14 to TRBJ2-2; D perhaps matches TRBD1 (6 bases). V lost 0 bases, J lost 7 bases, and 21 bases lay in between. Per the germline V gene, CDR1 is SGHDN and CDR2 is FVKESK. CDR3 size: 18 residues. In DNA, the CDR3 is TGTGCCAGCAGCCAAGATCTATCCGGGGCAGGGGTCGACGGGGAGCTGTTTTTT. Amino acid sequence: CASSQDLSGAGVDGELFF.

CDR3 loop: CASSAGQPINEQFF. As DNA, the CDR3 is TGTGCCAGCAGCGCGGGACAACCAATCAATGAGCAGTTCTTC. The chain uses TRBV9 and TRBJ2-1, with D possibly TRBD1 on 6 matching bases. Germline V gives CDR1 SGDLS, CDR2 YYNGEE. Trimming removed 3 bases at V and 6 bases at J, with 13 bases between. This CDR3 region has 14 residues.

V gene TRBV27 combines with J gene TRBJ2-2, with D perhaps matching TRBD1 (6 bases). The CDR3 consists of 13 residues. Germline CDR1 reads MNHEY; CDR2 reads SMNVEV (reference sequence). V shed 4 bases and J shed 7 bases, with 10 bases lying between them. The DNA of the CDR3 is TGTGCCAGCAGTTCCCAGGGGAACGGGGAGCTGTTTTTT. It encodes CASSSQGNGELFF.

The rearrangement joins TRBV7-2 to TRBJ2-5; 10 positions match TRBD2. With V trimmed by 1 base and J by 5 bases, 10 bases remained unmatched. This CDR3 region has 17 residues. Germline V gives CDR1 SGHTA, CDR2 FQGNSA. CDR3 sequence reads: CASSLVGTSGIRETQYF. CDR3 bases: TGTGCCAGCAGCTTAGTTGGTACTAGCGGGATTAGGGAGACCCAGTACTTC.

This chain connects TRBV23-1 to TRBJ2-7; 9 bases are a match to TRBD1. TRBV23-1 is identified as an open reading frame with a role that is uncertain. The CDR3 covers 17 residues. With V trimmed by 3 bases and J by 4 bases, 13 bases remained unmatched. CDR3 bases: TGCGCCAGCAGTCACACCTACCGGGACAGGGAGTCTTACGAGCAGTACTTC. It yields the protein CASSHTYRDRESYEQYF.

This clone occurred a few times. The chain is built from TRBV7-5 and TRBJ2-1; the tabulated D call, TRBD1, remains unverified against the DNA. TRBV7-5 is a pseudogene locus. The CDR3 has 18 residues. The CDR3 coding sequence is TGTGCCAGACACCCCCAAAAGGGCAGGGACAGGGAATACAATGAGCAGTTCTTC. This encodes CARHPQKGRDREYNEQFF.

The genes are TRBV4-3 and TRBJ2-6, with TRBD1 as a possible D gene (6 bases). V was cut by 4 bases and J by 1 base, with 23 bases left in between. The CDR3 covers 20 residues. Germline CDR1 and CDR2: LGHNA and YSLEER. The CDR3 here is CASSPYRAVWTSSGANVLTF. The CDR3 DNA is TGCGCCAGCAGCCCATACAGGGCGGTCTGGACGTCGTCTGGGGCCAACGTCCTGACTTTC.

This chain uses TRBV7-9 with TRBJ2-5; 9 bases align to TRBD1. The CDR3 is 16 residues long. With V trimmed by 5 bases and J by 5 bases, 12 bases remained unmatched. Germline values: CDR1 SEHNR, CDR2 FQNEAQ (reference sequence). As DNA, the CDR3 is TGTGCCAGCAGCCCTATGACAGGGGGGCTGCGGGAGACCCAGTACTTC. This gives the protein CASSPMTGGLRETQYF.

In DNA form, the CDR3 reads TGCGCCAGCAGCTTGATGACTGGGAGCTCCTACAATGAGCAGTTCTTC. Translation gives CASSLMTGSSYNEQFF. The chain employs TRBV5-1 and TRBJ2-1; possibly TRBD2 for D (5 bases). The germline V gene encodes CDR1 SGHRS and CDR2 YFSETQ. The CDR3 length is 16 residues. Trimming took 1 base from V and 0 from J, leaving 11 bases between them.

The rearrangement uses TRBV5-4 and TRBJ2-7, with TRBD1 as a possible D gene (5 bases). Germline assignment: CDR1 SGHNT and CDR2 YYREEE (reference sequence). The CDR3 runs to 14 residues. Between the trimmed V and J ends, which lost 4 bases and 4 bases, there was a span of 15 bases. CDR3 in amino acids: CASSPPGQGYEQYF. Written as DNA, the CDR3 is TGTGCCAGCAGCCCCCCAGGGCAGGGTTACGAGCAGTACTTC.

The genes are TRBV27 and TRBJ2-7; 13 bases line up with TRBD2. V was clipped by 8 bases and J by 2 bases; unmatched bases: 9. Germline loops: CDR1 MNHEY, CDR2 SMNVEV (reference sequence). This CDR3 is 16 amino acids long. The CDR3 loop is CASSRTSGSVTYEQYF. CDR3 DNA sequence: TGTGCCAGCTCGAGGACTAGCGGGAGTGTAACCTACGAGCAGTACTTC.

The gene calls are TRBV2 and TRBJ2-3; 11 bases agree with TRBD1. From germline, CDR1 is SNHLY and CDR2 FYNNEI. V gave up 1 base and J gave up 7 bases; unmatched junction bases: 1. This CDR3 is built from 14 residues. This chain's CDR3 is CASSEGTGGYTQYF. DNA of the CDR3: TGTGCCAGCAGTGAAGGGACAGGGGGCTATACGCAGTATTTT.

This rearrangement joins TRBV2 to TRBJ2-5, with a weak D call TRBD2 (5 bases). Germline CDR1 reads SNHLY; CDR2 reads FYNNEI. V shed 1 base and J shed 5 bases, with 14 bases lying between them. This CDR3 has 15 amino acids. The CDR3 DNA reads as TGTGCCAGCAGTGAAGGGGCGGGTAGCGAGGAGACCCAGTACTTC. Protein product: CASSEGAGSEETQYF.